This TCR beta chain comes out of a study of T cell responses to AZD1222 COVID-19 vaccine. V lost 1 base and J 8 bases, leaving 11 bases between the germline ends. The CDR3 consists of 13 residues. Germline lookup yields CDR1 SGHAT and CDR2 FQNNGV. Both about-4-week and about-12-week second-dose recipients were combined. Study findings and constraints: Among spike-specific TCRs, nearly half reportedly target unmutated variant regions. Donors were mostly white British, more females; clonal diversity possibly underestimated. Baseline testing showed seropositivity in only a handful of AZD1222 recipients.

The assay was immunoSEQ multiplex PCR, and TCRdb's table has in-frame clones only and misses some. The top ten clones hold more than 25% of a sample with 180,000 or so clones, 88% of them seen once. In regard to this clone: Its antigen is undetermined.

This chain joins TRBV11-2 and TRBJ1-2; unclear D gene. The receptor comes from an adult who received the AZD1222 COVID-19 vaccine. Here the sequenced sample was peripheral blood, taken 28 days after the second AZD1222 dose. The CDR3 protein is CASSLAPEQGYTF. CDR3 sequence (DNA): TGTGCCAGCAGCTTAGCTCCCGAGCAAGGCTACACCTTC.